This T cell receptor beta chain is drawn from a study of CD4+ T cells in melanoma. Whole-study results and caveats: In melanoma, neoantigen-specific CD4+ T cells reportedly differed in differentiation state. A reported correlation linked neoantigen-specific CD4+ T cells to CD8+, macrophage and B cell function.

A note on this clone: Its specificity is unknown.

There are 15 residues in the CDR3. The V and J ends lost 1 base and 2 bases respectively, with 11 bases between them. Per germline, CDR1 SNHLY and CDR2 FYNNEI. Clones were read by immunoSEQ multiplex PCR, and TCRdb kept only the in-frame ones, dropping some. The data show some 150,000 clones, with about 93% seen just once and approximately 1.5% held by the top ten. The receptor comes from a human donor with melanoma. The V call is TRBV2, the J call TRBJ1-1; D is undetermined. The CDR3 is CASSEGPGRNTEAFF. CDR3 in DNA: TGTGCCAGCAGTGAAGGGCCGGGGAGAAACACTGAAGCTTTCTTT.